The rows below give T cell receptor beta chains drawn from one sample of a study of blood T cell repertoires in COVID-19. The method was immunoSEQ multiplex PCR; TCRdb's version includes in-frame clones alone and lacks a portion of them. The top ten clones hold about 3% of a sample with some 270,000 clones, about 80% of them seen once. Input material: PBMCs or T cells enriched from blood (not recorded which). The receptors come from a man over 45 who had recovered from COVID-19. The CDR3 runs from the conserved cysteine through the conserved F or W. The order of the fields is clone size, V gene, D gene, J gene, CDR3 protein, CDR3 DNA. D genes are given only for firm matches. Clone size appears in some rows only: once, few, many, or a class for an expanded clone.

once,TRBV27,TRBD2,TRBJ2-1,CASRTPGLSDEQFF,TGTGCCAGCCGTACACCGGGACTAAGCGATGAGCAGTTCTTC
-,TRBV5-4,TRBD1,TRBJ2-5,CASSTNSGTGGETQYF,TGTGCCAGCAGCACGAATTCCGGGACAGGGGGAGAGACCCAGTACTTC
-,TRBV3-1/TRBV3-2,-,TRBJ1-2,CASSQDLSTGNYGYTF,TGTGCCAGCAGCCAAGATCTCTCGACAGGTAACTATGGCTACACCTTC
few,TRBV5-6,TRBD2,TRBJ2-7,CASSGTSWYEQYF,TGTGCCAGCAGCGGGACTAGTTGGTACGAGCAGTACTTC
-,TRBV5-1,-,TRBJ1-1,CASSRINRATEAFF,TGCGCCAGCAGCCGGATTAACAGAGCCACTGAAGCTTTCTTT
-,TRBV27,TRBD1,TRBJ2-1,CASSLSGQGWRSSYNEQFF,TGTGCCAGCAGTTTATCGGGACAGGGGTGGCGGAGCTCCTACAATGAGCAGTTCTTC
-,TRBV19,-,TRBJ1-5,CASSTGHGQGNQPQHF,TGTGCCAGTAGTACGGGCCATGGGCAGGGGAATCAGCCCCAGCATTTT
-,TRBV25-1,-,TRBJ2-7,CASSSTRSGYEQYF,TGTGCCAGCAGCTCGACTAGGTCGGGCTACGAGCAGTACTTC
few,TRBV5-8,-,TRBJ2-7,CASSLAAGPTYEQYF,TGTGCCAGCAGCTTGGCCGCAGGGCCGACCTACGAGCAGTACTTC
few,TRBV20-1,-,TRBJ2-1,CSARGPPQVF,TGCAGTGCTAGAGGGCCCCCCCAGGTCTTC
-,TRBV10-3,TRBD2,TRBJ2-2,CATRGTSGGNTGELFF,TGTGCCACCCGTGGTACTAGCGGGGGGAACACCGGGGAGCTGTTTTTT
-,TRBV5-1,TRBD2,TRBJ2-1,CASSPLAGGNYNEQFF,TGCGCCAGCAGCCCTCTAGCGGGAGGGAATTACAATGAGCAGTTCTTC
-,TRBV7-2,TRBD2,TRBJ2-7,CASSFSLATEQYF,TGTGCCAGCAGCTTTTCACTAGCGACCGAGCAGTACTTC
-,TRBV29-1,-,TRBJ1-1,CSVEDMRNTEAFF,TGCAGCGTTGAAGATATGCGGAACACTGAAGCTTTCTTT
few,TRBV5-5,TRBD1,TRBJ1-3,CASLGTAFSGNTIYF,TGTGCCAGCCTGGGGACAGCCTTCTCTGGAAACACCATATATTTT
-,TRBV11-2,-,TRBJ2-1,CASSLGTSYNEQFF,TGTGCCAGCAGCTTAGGAACGAGCTACAATGAGCAGTTCTTC
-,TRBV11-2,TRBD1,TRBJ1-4,CASKSGTGFRNEKLFF,TGTGCCAGCAAGTCCGGGACAGGGTTCAGAAATGAAAAACTGTTTTTT
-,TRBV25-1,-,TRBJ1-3,CASSDPRTAGNTIYF,TGTGCCAGCAGTGATCCCCGGACAGCTGGAAACACCATATATTTT
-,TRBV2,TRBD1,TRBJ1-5,CASSWDRENQPQHF,TGTGCCAGCAGTTGGGACAGGGAGAATCAGCCCCAGCATTTT
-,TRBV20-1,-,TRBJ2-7,CSAFYDEQYF,TGCAGTGCCTTTTATGACGAGCAGTACTTC
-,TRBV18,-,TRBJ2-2,CASSPTRQGNTGELFF,TGTGCCAGCTCACCTACGCGCCAGGGGAACACCGGGGAGCTGTTTTTT
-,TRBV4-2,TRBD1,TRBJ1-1,CASSQPGTGFTEAFF,TGTGCCAGCAGCCAACCCGGGACAGGGTTTACTGAAGCTTTCTTT
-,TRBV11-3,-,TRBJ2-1,CASSLLYNEQFF,TGTGCCAGCAGCTTACTCTACAATGAGCAGTTCTTC
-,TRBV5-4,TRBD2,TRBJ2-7,CASSPDRGVGEQYF,TGTGCCAGCAGCCCGGACCGGGGGGTCGGTGAGCAGTACTTC
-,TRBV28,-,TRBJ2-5,CAAARGNQETQYF,TGTGCCGCTGCCAGAGGGAACCAAGAGACCCAGTACTTC